This T cell receptor beta chain was identified during a study of PD-1 blockade in classical Hodgkin lymphoma. General study findings and limits: Reports described newly diagnosed patients as having lower baseline TCR diversity than healthy donors. Whereas CD4+ TCR diversity had risen significantly by C4D1, CD8+ TCR diversity had not. Similar baseline diversity was found in complete responders and newly diagnosed patients.

Method: immunoSEQ multiplex PCR; TCRdb's copy keeps in-frame clones and lacks some. The sample has approximately 44,000 clones, around 69% seen once. In germline, CDR1 is ENHRY, CDR2 SYGVKD. Trimming cost V 6 bases and J 7 bases; bases outside gene matches: 14. CDR3 size: 17 residues. As for time point: cycle 4 day 1 (C4D1), after six to seven weeks of nivolumab. Brentuximab vedotin exposure varied, and every patient relapsed after autologous stem cell transplantation. Turning to this clone: Its antigen is not identified.

This chain links TRBV10-3 with TRBJ2-1; 11 bases match TRBD2. This TCR came from a human donor with classical Hodgkin lymphoma. The specimen comprised peripheral blood mononuclear cells (PBMCs), sampled before the fourth cycle of nivolumab. The DNA for the CDR3 is TGTGCCATCAGACCTAGCGGGGGGCTTACACTGGGGAATGAGCAGTTCTTC. It codes for CAIRPSGGLTLGNEQFF.